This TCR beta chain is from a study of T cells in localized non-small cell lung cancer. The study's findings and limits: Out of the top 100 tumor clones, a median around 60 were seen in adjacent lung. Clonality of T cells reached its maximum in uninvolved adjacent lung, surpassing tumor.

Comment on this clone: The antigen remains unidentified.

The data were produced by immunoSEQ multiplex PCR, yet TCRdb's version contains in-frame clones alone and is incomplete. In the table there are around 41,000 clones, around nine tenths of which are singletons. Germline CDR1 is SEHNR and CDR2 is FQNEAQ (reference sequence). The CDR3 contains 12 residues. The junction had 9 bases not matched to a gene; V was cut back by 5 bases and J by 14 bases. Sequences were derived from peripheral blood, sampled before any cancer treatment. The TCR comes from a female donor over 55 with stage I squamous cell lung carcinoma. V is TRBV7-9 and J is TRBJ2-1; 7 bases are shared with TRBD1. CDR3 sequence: CASSPLQGQEFF. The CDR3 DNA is TGTGCCAGCAGCCCGTTACAGGGGCAGGAGTTCTTC.